This entry describes one TCR beta chain. This clonotype was counted ten times or more. The antigen this receptor binds is unknown. No clone much larger than this one lies a single base away; base qualities are absent. This sample is part of a study of spatial heterogeneity in lung cancer (dated by TCRdb to about 2019). Notes on the research overall: More beta-chain than alpha-chain transcripts were consistently detected, likely reflecting higher beta-chain transcript abundance. A strong correlation was found between TCR transcript counts in tumor regions and a T cell transcriptional module score from matched bulk RNA-seq. In the raw uncorrected reads, each unique combination of TCR and UMI appeared more than ten times on average. TCR alpha and beta repertoires were quantitatively compared across multiple tumor regions, matched nontumor lung and blood in non-small cell lung cancer. Nonsynonymous mutation counts, determined by whole-exome sequencing of tumor tissue, were related to TCR repertoire features. Both alpha and beta chains were TCR-sequenced in 220 or so tumor regions, roughly 70 matched nontumor lung samples and some 56 PBMC samples obtained at surgery. On the study overall, not on this receptor specifically: Counts of ubiquitous and regional expanded TCRs correlated with counts of ubiquitous and regional nonsynonymous mutations, respectively. A correlation was observed between the number of expanded intratumoral alpha and beta TCRs and the tumor nonsynonymous mutation count. TCR-seq was estimated to cover only 6.5% to 9% of tumor T cells for alpha chains and about 13% for beta chains. Additional single-cell paired TCR alpha and beta sequencing was considered necessary to confirm, at a functional level, the hypothesis that regional TCRs recognize regional mutations.

Per the publication, the time point label means: sample taken at primary tumor resection. Donors were 72 patients with early-stage, untreated non-small cell lung cancer from the lung TRACERx cohort. Without any cell sorting, TCR sequencing was performed on whole RNA extracted either from tumor and nontumor lung tissue or from cryopreserved PBMC samples. Patients were selected for TCR sequencing only if sufficient RNA was available from at least two tumor regions. A lung pathologist reviewed the tumor and adjacent nontumor lung specimens before the specimens were selected. CDR3 length: 13 amino acids, cysteine to phenylalanine. Only CDR3 DNA is held: 39 bases, read in frame from base 1. CDR1 and CDR2, looked up from the germline V gene (reference sequence), are DFQATT and SNEGSKA. V trim: 5 bases; J trim: 7 bases; unmatched bases: 11. The protocol used for the library was 5' RACE. TCRdb shows the sequencer as NextSeq 500. In the TCR library protocol, a unique molecular identifier was attached to each TCR cDNA molecule so that PCR and sequencing errors could be corrected. Per the original workflow: TCR identification, UMI-based error correction and CDR3 extraction were performed with Decombinator tools. Expanded TCRs were defined as those above a frequency of 2 per 1,000, corresponding to the top 1% of the tumor frequency distribution. Expanded tumor TCRs statistically deemed absent (corrected P<0.05) from at least one tumor region were classed as regional, and all other expanded tumor TCRs were classed as ubiquitous. Renyi diversity was computed with the R vegan package after each repertoire had been subsampled 100 times to 5,000 TCRs. To build CDR3 similarity networks, amino acid triplet string-kernel similarity was used, and CDR3s were connected when their pairwise similarity was above 0.82. Using fastp at Q25 and MiXCR, TCRdb reprocessed the public reads and kept productive beta chains. CDR3 protein duplicates are merged, each entry listing the most common genes and DNA. The V and J calls, along with clone size, are taken from TCRdb and not from the paper's own processing. Recorded for this sample are 11,000 to 15,000 distinct CDR3 sequences; about 4.8% of them occurred a single time. Clones ranked in the top ten supply around 17% of the sample.

The sequence derives from a female donor with early-stage non-small cell lung cancer. The source was lung tumor tissue, collected at surgery. The receptor chain draws on TRBV20-1 and TRBJ2-7, with 7 junctional bases fitting TRBD1. The nucleotide sequence reads as follows: TGCAGTGCTGCACTCGGGACAGACTGGGAGCAGTACTTC. The translation is CSAALGTDWEQYF.